The 19 T cell receptor beta chains listed next were all sequenced from one sample in a study of cytomegalovirus exposure and HLA in healthy donors. Primers included in the PCR were 60 Vbeta and 13 Jbeta primers. Clones were sequenced by immunoSEQ multiplex PCR, and TCRdb holds only the in-frame ones, with some missing. The data contain about 200,000 clones, roughly 73% of them singletons. Sequencing was carried out using PBMCs. These receptors originate from a woman in her thirties in good health and CMV-seronegative.

The chain carries TRBV4-2 and TRBJ2-3, with a weak D call TRBD2 (6 bases). The CDR3 is 17 residues long. V lost 4 bases and J 0 bases, leaving 17 bases between the germline ends. The germline V gene encodes CDR1 LGHNA and CDR2 YNFKEQ. CDR3 sequence reads: CASSLDGTQTSTDTQYF. CDR3 DNA sequence: TGTGCCAGCAGCCTCGACGGGACTCAAACTAGCACAGATACGCAGTATTTT.

The V gene is TRBV29-1, the J gene TRBJ2-7; 7 bases are shared with TRBD2. The V and J ends lost 7 bases and 6 bases, in that order; junction bases with no gene match: 15. The CDR3 is 14 residues long. Germline values: CDR1 SQVTM, CDR2 ANQGSEA. The CDR3, as DNA: TGCAGCGCCCGTCGGGTGGGAGGGCCGGGCGAGCAGTACTTC. This codes for CSARRVGGPGEQYF.

The rearrangement joins TRBV5-1 to TRBJ2-2; TRBD2 might be the D (5 bases). Trimming cost V 0 bases and J 6 bases, with 12 bases left between them. This CDR3 comprises 15 residues. Germline CDR1 reads SGHRS; CDR2 reads YFSETQ. DNA for the CDR3: TGCGCCAGCAGCTTGGGGGCTAACGGGGCCGGGGAGCTGTTTTTT. Translating gives CASSLGANGAGELFF.

Concerning this clone itself: A junction boundary mismatches the germline segment, possibly from a read error. The V gene is TRBV4-3, the J gene TRBJ2-5; 9 positions match TRBD1. The length of the CDR3 is 16 residues. Germline CDR1 is LGHNA and CDR2 is YSLEER. As DNA, the CDR3 is TGCGCCAGCGGCCAAGGTGGGACAGGGTCTCGGGAGACCCAGTACTTC. Translated, it gives CASGQGGTGSRETQYF.

The chain combines TRBV19 with TRBJ1-1, with D hard to call. The ends were cut back, 3 bases at V and 2 bases at J, with 13 bases in the middle. The CDR3 sequence is 15 residues long. The V gene's germline CDR1 is LNHDA and CDR2 SQIVND (reference sequence). CDR3 sequence (DNA): TGTGCCAGTAGTATTAATGGAGGGTTCAACACTGAAGCTTTCTTT. Protein: CASSINGGFNTEAFF.

The genes are TRBV19 and TRBJ2-1, with a tentative D call TRBD1 (5 bases). The CDR3 covers 14 residues. V shed 1 base and J shed 6 bases, with 10 bases lying between them. Germline CDR1 and CDR2: LNHDA and SQIVND (reference sequence). This CDR3 reads CASSIVGRANEQFF. The CDR3 bases are TGTGCCAGTAGTATAGTGGGCAGGGCCAATGAGCAGTTCTTC.

The rearrangement uses TRBV7-8 and TRBJ2-1; tentative D call: TRBD2 (6 bases). Germline V gives CDR1 SGHVS, CDR2 FQNEAQ. This CDR3 region has 15 residues. The ends were cut back, 2 bases at V and 7 bases at J, with 15 bases in the middle. The CDR3 loop reads CASSLRGASRNEQFF. In DNA form, the CDR3 reads TGTGCCAGCAGCTTACGCGGGGCCTCTCGAAATGAGCAGTTCTTC.

The chain couples TRBV15 to TRBJ2-7; TRBD1 is a possible D gene (6 bases). CDR3 size: 13 residues. The germline V gene has CDR1 LNHNV and CDR2 YYDKDF (reference sequence). The V gene lost 0 bases and the J gene lost 4 bases, with 7 bases spanning the gap. The CDR3 loop is CATSRDTGYEQYF. The CDR3 bases are TGTGCCACCAGCAGAGATACAGGGTACGAGCAGTACTTC. Combining the CDR3 with reference TRBV15 and TRBJ2-7 gives the whole variable domain DAMVIQNPRYQVTQFGKPVTLSCSQTLNHNVMYWYQQKSSQAPKLLFHYYDKDFNNEADTPDNFQSRRPNTSFCFLDIRSPGLGDTAMYLCATSRDTGYEQYFGPGTRLTVT.

The gene calls are TRBV5-4 and TRBJ1-2; unclear D gene. CDR3 length: 11 residues. Germline CDR1 SGHNT, CDR2 YYREEE (reference sequence). The V end was cut by 5 bases, the J end by 4 bases, with 6 bases between. Here the CDR3 DNA reads TGTGCCAGCAGAGAGGGCTATGGCTACACCTTC. The encoded protein is CASREGYGYTF.

The chain recombines TRBV6-6 with TRBJ2-7, with 11 bases that match TRBD1. Germline CDR1 is MNHNY and CDR2 is SVGAGI (reference sequence). The CDR3 spans 15 residues. Trimming at V came to 10 bases and at J to 6 bases, leaving 14 bases not matched to a gene. DNA for the CDR3: TGTGCCACCTCACCCACCCGGGGACAGGGGGTCGAGCAGTACTTC. This gives the protein CATSPTRGQGVEQYF.

This chain joins TRBV6-5 and TRBJ1-6; D possibly corresponds to TRBD1 (6 bases). V lost 5 bases to trimming and J lost 7 bases, with 12 bases between them. The CDR3 is 14 amino acids. CDR1 is MNHEY and CDR2 is SVGAGI in the germline V gene. The CDR3 loop is CASSPDRRNSPLHF. The CDR3 DNA is TGTGCCAGCAGTCCCGACAGGCGGAATTCACCCCTCCACTTT.

V and J are TRBV29-1 and TRBJ2-7; the match to TRBD2 covers 8 bases. Germline CDR1 reads SQVTM; CDR2 reads ANQGSEA. This CDR3 has 13 residues. V lost 5 bases, J lost 4 bases, and 7 bases stayed unmatched. The CDR3 DNA reads TGCAGCGTTATGACTAGCGTTAGGTACGAGCAGTACTTC. Residues: CSVMTSVRYEQYF.

The V and J genes are TRBV7-9 and TRBJ1-4; 9 bases map to TRBD1. The CDR3 runs 16 residues. The J segment lost 3 bases and the V segment lost 5 bases, leaving 7 bases of the junction unmatched. The germline gives CDR1 SEHNR, CDR2 FQNEAQ (reference sequence). The CDR3 loop reads CASSPGTGLANEKLFF. For the CDR3, the DNA is TGTGCCAGCAGCCCCGGGACAGGGTTAGCTAATGAAAAACTGTTTTTT.

The CDR3 DNA is TGTGCCTGGAGCGACAGGGGGAACACTGAAGCTTTCTTT. Its translation: CAWSDRGNTEAFF. This chain uses TRBV30 with TRBJ1-1; 8 nucleotides line up with TRBD1. The CDR3 sequence is 13 residues long. The germline CDR1 and CDR2 sequences are GTSNPN and SVGIG (reference sequence). J lost 1 base, V lost 3 bases, and 1 base had no gene match.

The genes are TRBV7-2 and TRBJ1-2; 8 bases fit TRBD1. Germline V gene data show CDR1 as SGHTA and CDR2 as FQGNSA. The V segment lost 1 base and the J segment 4 bases; nucleotides outside the gene matches: 2. This CDR3 spans 14 amino acids. In DNA form, the CDR3 reads TGTGCCAGCAGCTTAGTTGGGACAGGCTATGGCTACACCTTC. Its protein is CASSLVGTGYGYTF.

The chain joins TRBV7-9 to TRBJ1-2; maybe TRBD1 (5 bases). The CDR3 covers 14 residues. V was trimmed by 0 bases and J by 8 bases, leaving 13 bases between them. Germline assignment: CDR1 SEHNR and CDR2 FQNEAQ (reference sequence). In DNA form, the CDR3 reads TGTGCCAGCAGCTTAGCCCCCAGGGAAGACGGCTACACCTTC. Encoded protein: CASSLAPREDGYTF.

The rearrangement uses TRBV5-8 and TRBJ2-3; weak D call: TRBD1 (5 bases). Germline CDR1 and CDR2: SGHTS and YDEGEE. There are 17 residues in the CDR3. Trimming took 4 bases from V and 0 from J, leaving 18 bases between them. The CDR3 DNA reads as TGTGCCAGCAGCCCGAAAACATACAGGCCTAGCACAGATACGCAGTATTTT. This translates into CASSPKTYRPSTDTQYF. Based on the CDR3 plus reference TRBV5-8 and TRBJ2-3, the full variable domain is EAGVTQSPTHLIKTRGQQATLRCSPISGHTSVYWYQQALGLGLQFLLWYDEGEERNRGNFPPRFSGRQFPNYSSELNVNALELEDSALYLCASSPKTYRPSTDTQYFGPGTRLTVL.

The chain employs TRBV27 and TRBJ2-5; maybe TRBD2 (6 bases). The DNA end favors TRBJ2-7, so the J call may be wrong. The CDR3 spans 15 residues. Germline V gene lookup returns CDR1 MNHEY and CDR2 SMNVEV (reference sequence). CDR3 coding DNA: TGTGCCAGCAGTCAACCCTTGGGACTTTCCTACGAGCAGTACTTC. This gives the protein CASSQPLGLSYEQYF.

The chain recombines TRBV5-5 with TRBJ1-1; tentatively, D is TRBD1 (6 bases). V was cut by 5 bases and J by 7 bases, with 18 bases left in between. The CDR3 consists of 14 residues. Germline loops: CDR1 SGHKS, CDR2 YYEKEE (reference sequence). The CDR3 DNA reads TGTGCCAGCAGTCAGACAGGCTGGTTGGGTGAAGCTTTCTTT. Protein: CASSQTGWLGEAFF.